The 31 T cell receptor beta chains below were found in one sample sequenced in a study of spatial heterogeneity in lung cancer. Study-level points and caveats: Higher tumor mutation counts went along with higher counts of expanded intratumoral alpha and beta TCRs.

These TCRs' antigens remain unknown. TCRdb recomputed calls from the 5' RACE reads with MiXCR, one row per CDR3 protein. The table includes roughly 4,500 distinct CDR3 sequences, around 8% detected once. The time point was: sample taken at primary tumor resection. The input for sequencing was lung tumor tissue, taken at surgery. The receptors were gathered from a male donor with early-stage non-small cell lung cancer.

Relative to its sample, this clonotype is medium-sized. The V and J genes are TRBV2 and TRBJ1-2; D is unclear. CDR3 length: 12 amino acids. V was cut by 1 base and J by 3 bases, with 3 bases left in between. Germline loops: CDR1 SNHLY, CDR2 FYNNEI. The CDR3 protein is CASSEVHYGYTF. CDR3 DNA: TGTGCCAGCAGTGAAGTACACTATGGCTACACCTTC.

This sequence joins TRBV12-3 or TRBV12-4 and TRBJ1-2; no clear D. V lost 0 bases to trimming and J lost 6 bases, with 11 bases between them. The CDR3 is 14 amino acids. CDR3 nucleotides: TGTGCCAGCAGTTTAGCGCTGGCGGGGAATGGCTACACCTTC. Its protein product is CASSLALAGNGYTF.

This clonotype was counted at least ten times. CDR3 residues: CSAATSGRDNEQFF. As DNA, the CDR3 is TGCAGTGCTGCGACTAGCGGAAGGGACAATGAGCAGTTCTTC. The V call is TRBV20-1, the J call TRBJ2-1; 9 nucleotides line up with TRBD2. CDR3 length equals 14 residues. The V gene's germline CDR1 is DFQATT and CDR2 SNEGSKA (reference sequence). Trimming at V came to 5 bases and at J to 5 bases, leaving 7 bases not matched to a gene.

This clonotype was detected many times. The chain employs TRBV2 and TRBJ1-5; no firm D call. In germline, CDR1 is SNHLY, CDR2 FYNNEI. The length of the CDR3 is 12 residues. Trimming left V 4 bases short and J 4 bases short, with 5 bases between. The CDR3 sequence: CASSGGNQPQHF. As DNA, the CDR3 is TGTGCCAGCAGTGGGGGAAATCAGCCCCAGCATTTT.

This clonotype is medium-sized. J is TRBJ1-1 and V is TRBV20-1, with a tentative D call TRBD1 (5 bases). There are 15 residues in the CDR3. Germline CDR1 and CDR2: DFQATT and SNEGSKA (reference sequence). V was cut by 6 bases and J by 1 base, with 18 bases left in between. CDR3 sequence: CSANGARHTNTEAFF. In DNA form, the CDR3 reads TGCAGTGCCAATGGGGCCCGACATACGAACACTGAAGCTTTCTTT.

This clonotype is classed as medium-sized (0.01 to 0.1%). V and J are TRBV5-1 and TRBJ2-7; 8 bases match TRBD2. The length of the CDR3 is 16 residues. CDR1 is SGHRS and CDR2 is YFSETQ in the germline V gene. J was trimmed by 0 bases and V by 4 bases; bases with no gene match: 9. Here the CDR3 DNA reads TGCGCCAGCAGCCGACGCGGGAGGCCCAGCTCCTACGAGCAGTACTTC. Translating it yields CASSRRGRPSSYEQYF.

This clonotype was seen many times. CDR3 in amino acids: CASTTGDEQFF. CDR3 sequence (DNA): TGTGCCAGCACGACGGGCGATGAGCAGTTCTTC. The rearrangement links TRBV18 to TRBJ2-1; D gene uncertain. Deletions cut 8 bases from V and 8 bases from J, with 10 bases between. The CDR3 spans 11 residues. Germline CDR1 and CDR2: KGHSH and LQKENI.

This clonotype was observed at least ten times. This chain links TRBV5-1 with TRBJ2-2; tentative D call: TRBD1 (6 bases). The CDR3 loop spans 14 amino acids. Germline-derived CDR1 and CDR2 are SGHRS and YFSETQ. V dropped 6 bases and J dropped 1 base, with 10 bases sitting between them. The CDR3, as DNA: TGCGCCAGCATGGCCAGGGGGAACACCGGGGAGCTGTTTTTT. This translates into CASMARGNTGELFF. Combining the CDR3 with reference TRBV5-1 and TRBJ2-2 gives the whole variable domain KAGVTQTPRYLIKTRGQQVTLSCSPISGHRSVSWYQQTPGQGLQFLFEYFSETQRNKGNFPGRFSGRQFSNSRSEMNVSTLELGDSALYLCASMARGNTGELFFGEGSRLTVL.

The CDR3 coding sequence is TGTGCCAGCAGCTTGGGGACAGGGACCCAAGAGACCCAGTACTTC. The encoded protein is CASSLGTGTQETQYF. This rearrangement joins TRBV7-9 to TRBJ2-5; 9 positions agree with TRBD1. V lost 3 bases, J lost 1 base, and 3 bases stayed unmatched. The CDR3 is 15 residues long. CDR1 SEHNR and CDR2 FQNEAQ come from the germline V gene (reference sequence). The full variable domain, its missing parts supplied by reference TRBV7-9 and TRBJ2-5, is DTGVSQNPRHKITKRGQNVTFRCDPISEHNRLYWYRQTLGQGPEFLTYFQNEAQLEKSRLLSDRFSAERPKGSFSTLEIQRTEQGDSAMYLCASSLGTGTQETQYFGPGTRLLVL.

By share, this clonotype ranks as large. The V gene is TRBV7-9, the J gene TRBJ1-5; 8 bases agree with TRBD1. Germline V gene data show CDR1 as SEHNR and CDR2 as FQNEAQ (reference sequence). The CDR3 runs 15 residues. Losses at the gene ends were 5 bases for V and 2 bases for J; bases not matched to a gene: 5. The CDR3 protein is CASSETGAGNQPQHF. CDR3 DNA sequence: TGTGCCAGCAGCGAGACAGGGGCAGGCAATCAGCCCCAGCATTTT.

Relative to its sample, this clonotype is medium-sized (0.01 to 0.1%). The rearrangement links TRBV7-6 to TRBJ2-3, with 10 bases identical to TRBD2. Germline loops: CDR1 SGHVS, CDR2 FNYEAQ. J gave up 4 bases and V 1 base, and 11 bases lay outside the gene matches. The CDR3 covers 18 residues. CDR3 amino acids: CASSLGTSGKRGADTQYF. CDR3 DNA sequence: TGTGCCAGCAGCTTAGGCACTAGCGGGAAACGTGGGGCAGATACGCAGTATTTT.

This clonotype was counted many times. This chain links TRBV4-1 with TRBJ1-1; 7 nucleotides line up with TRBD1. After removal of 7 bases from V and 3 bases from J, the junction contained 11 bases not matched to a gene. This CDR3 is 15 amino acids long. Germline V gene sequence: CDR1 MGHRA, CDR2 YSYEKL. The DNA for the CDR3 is TGCGCCAGCATGCTACAGGGGAATGAGGACACTGAAGCTTTCTTT. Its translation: CASMLQGNEDTEAFF.

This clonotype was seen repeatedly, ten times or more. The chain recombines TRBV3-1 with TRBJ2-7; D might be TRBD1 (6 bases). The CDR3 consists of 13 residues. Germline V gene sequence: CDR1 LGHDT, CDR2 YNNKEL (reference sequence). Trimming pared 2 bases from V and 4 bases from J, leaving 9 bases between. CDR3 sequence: CASSQRGGYEQYF. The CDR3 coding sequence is TGTGCCAGCAGCCAAAGAGGGGGTTACGAGCAGTACTTC.

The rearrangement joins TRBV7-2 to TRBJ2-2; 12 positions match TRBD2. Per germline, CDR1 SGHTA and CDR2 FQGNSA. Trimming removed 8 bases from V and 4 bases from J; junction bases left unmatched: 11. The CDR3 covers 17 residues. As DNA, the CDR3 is TGTGCCAGCGGTACCCTAGCGGGGGGGCCGGCCACCGGGGAGCTGTTTTTT. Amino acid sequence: CASGTLAGGPATGELFF.

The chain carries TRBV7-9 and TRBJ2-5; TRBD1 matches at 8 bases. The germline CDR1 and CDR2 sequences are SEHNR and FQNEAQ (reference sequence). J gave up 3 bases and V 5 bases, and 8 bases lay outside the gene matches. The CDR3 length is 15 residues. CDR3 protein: CASSPLPGQEETQYF. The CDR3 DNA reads TGTGCCAGCAGCCCTCTCCCGGGACAGGAAGAGACCCAGTACTTC.

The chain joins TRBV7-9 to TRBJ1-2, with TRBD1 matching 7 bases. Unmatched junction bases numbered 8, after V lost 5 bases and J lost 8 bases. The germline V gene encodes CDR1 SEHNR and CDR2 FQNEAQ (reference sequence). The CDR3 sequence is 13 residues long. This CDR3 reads CASSGRGRGGYTF. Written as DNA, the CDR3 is TGTGCCAGCAGCGGGAGGGGGCGAGGAGGCTACACCTTC. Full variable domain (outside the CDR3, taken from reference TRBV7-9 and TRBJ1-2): DTGVSQNPRHKITKRGQNVTFRCDPISEHNRLYWYRQTLGQGPEFLTYFQNEAQLEKSRLLSDRFSAERPKGSFSTLEIQRTEQGDSAMYLCASSGRGRGGYTFGSGTRLTVV.

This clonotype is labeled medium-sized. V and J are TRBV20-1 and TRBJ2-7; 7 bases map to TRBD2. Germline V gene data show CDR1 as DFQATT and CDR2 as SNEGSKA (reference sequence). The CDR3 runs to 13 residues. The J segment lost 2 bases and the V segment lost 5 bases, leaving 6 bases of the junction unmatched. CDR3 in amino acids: CSAWEGKAYEQYF. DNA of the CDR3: TGCAGTGCTTGGGAGGGGAAGGCCTACGAGCAGTACTTC.

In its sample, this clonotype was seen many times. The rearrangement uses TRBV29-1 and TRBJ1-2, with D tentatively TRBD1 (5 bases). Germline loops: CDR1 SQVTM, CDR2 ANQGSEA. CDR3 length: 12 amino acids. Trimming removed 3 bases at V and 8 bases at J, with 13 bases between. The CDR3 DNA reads TGCAGCGTTGATTCTGGGCGGGGCGGCTACACCTTC. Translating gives CSVDSGRGGYTF.

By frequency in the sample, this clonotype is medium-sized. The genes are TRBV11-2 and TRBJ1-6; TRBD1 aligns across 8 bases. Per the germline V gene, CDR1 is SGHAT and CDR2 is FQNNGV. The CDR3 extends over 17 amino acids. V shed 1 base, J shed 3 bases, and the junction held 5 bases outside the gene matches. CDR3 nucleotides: TGTGCCAGCAGCTTAGGTCCAGGGGGCTTCTATAATTCACCCCTCCACTTT. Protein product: CASSLGPGGFYNSPLHF.

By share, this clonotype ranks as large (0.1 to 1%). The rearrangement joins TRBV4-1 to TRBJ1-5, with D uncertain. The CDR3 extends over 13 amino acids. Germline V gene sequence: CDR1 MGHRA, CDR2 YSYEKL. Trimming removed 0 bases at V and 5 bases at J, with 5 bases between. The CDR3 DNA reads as TGCGCCAGCAGCCAAGAACGGGATCAGCCCCAGCATTTT. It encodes CASSQERDQPQHF.

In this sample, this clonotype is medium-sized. The CDR3 loop is CASSPKETQYF. The CDR3 nucleotides are TGTGCCAGCAGCCCGAAAGAGACCCAGTACTTC. The J gene is TRBJ2-5, the V gene TRBV7-6; D is ambiguous. This CDR3 has 11 amino acids. The V gene lost 5 bases and the J gene lost 3 bases, with 4 bases spanning the gap. The germline CDR1 and CDR2 sequences are SGHVS and FNYEAQ.

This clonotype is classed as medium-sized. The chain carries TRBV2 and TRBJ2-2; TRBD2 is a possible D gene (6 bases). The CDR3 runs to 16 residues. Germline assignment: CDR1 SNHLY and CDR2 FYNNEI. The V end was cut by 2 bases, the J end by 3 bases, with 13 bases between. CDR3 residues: CASSEMGGRDTGELFF. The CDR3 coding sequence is TGTGCCAGCAGTGAAATGGGGGGTCGGGACACCGGGGAGCTGTTTTTT.

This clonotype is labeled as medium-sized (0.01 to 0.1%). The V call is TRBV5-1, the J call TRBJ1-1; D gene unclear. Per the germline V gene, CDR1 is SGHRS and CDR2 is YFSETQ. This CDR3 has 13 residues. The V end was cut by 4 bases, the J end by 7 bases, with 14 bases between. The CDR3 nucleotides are TGCGCCAGCAGCCCTTCTGGCGACGGTGAAGCTTTCTTT. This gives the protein CASSPSGDGEAFF. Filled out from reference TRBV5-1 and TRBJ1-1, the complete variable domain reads KAGVTQTPRYLIKTRGQQVTLSCSPISGHRSVSWYQQTPGQGLQFLFEYFSETQRNKGNFPGRFSGRQFSNSRSEMNVSTLELGDSALYLCASSPSGDGEAFFGQGTRLTVV.

CDR3 sequence reads: CASSERGSAYEQYF. The CDR3 DNA reads TGTGCCAGCAGTGAAAGGGGTAGCGCCTACGAGCAGTACTTC. The rearrangement links TRBV6-1 to TRBJ2-7; D is possibly TRBD1 or TRBD2 (5 bases each). Trimming removed 2 bases at V and 2 bases at J, with 10 bases between. This CDR3 comprises 14 residues. CDR1 MNHNS and CDR2 SASEGT come from the germline V gene.

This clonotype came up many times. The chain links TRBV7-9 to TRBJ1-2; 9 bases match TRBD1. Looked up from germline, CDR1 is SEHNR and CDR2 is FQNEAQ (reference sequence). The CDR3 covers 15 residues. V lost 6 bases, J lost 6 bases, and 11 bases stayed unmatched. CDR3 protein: CASRHGDREEDGYTF. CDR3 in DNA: TGTGCCAGCAGACATGGGGACAGGGAGGAGGATGGCTACACCTTC.

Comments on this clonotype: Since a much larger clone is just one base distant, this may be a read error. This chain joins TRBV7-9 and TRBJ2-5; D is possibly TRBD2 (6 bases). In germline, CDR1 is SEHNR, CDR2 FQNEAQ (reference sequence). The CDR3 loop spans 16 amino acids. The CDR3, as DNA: TGTGCCAGCAGTCTGAGACTAGTTAGCCTACAAGAGACCCAGTGCTTC. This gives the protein CASSLRLVSLQETQCF.

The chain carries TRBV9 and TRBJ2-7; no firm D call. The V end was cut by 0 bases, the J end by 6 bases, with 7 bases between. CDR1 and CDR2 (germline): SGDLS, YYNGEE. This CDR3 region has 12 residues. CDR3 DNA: TGTGCCAGCAGCGTAGCCCAAGGCGAGCAGTACTTC. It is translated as CASSVAQGEQYF.

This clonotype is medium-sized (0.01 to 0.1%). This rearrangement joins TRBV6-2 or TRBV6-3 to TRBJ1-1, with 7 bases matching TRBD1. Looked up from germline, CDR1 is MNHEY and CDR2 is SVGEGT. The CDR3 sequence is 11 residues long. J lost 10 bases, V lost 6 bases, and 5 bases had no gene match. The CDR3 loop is CASSDRDAAFF. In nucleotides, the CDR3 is TGTGCCAGCAGCGACAGGGATGCAGCTTTCTTT.

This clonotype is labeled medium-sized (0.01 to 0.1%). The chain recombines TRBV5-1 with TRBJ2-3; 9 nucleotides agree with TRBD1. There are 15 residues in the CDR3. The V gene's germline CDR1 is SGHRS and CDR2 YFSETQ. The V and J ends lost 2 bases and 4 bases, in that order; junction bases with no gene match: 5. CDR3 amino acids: CASSFEGQGPDTQYF. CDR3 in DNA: TGCGCCAGCAGCTTTGAGGGACAGGGTCCAGATACGCAGTATTTT.

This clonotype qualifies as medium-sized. In nucleotides, the CDR3 is TGTGCCAGCAACTCGGGGGGGCCCTACGAGCAGTACTTC. It translates to CASNSGGPYEQYF. The V call is TRBV9, the J call TRBJ2-7; 8 bases line up with TRBD2. CDR3 length equals 13 residues. The V segment lost 6 bases and the J segment 2 bases; nucleotides outside the gene matches: 4. Germline values: CDR1 SGDLS, CDR2 YYNGEE.

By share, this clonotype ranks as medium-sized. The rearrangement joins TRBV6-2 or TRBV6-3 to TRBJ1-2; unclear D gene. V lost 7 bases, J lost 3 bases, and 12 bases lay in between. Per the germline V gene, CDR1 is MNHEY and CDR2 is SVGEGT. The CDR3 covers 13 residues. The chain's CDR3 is CASTLWRDYGYTF. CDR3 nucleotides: TGTGCCAGCACCCTTTGGCGAGACTATGGCTACACCTTC.